This TCR beta chain was observed in a study of cytomegalovirus exposure and HLA in healthy donors. The PCR was carried out with 60 Vbeta primers and 13 Jbeta primers. Assay: immunoSEQ multiplex PCR; the TCRdb copy retains only in-frame clones and omits some. The repertoire holds roughly 150,000 clones, with roughly 78% as singletons. J lost 1 base, V lost 6 bases, and 7 bases had no gene match. The germline V gene has CDR1 MRHNA and CDR2 SNTAGT. The CDR3 is made up of 15 amino acids. This chain connects TRBV6-4 to TRBJ1-1; 8 nucleotides align to TRBD1. The sequence was obtained from a man aged 25-45 years in good health. The material sequenced was PBMCs. The CDR3 here is CASRTPQGENTEAFF. CDR3 nucleotides: TGTGCCAGCAGGACCCCACAGGGGGAGAACACTGAAGCTTTCTTT.